What follows are 17 T cell receptor beta chains derived from one specimen sequenced in a study of OX40 agonist ivuxolimab in advanced cancers. Library preparation was by the immunoSEQ multiplex PCR assay. This immuneACCESS table, as held by TCRdb, lists in-frame sequences with V and J called but not all clones. Of the missing ones, under half trace to an unresolved V gene in checked studies; the others have no known cause. In this sample the table shows some 18,000 clones, roughly 80% of which occur a single time. The top ten constitute 35% to 55% of the sample. This sample comprised CD4+ or CD8+ T cells sorted from blood, obtained in a trial of the OX40 agonist ivuxolimab. Receptors originate from an adult with an advanced solid tumor such as melanoma, head and neck, liver or kidney cancer.

This clone showed up just a few times. The J gene is TRBJ1-1, the V gene TRBV7-6, with D possibly TRBD1 on 5 matching bases. Germline CDR1 reads SGHVS; CDR2 reads FNYEAQ. V was pared by 1 base and J by 1 base, with 10 bases between. The CDR3 is 15 residues long. CDR3 region: CASSLVDTENTEAFF. CDR3 nucleotide sequence: TGTGCCAGCAGCTTAGTGGACACGGAGAACACTGAAGCTTTCTTT.

The chain is built from TRBV4-3 and TRBJ1-3; D gene unclear. CDR3 length: 17 amino acids. Germline V gene lookup returns CDR1 LGHNA and CDR2 YSLEER. V was pared by 0 bases and J by 0 bases, with 12 bases between. CDR3 coding DNA: TGCGCCAGCAGCCAAGATCGCGGATCATACTCTGGAAACACCATATATTTT. This gives the protein CASSQDRGSYSGNTIYF.

The chain recombines TRBV11-2 with TRBJ1-1; the D is unclear. Looked up from germline, CDR1 is SGHAT and CDR2 is FQNNGV. The CDR3 contains 13 residues. The V gene lost 1 base and the J gene lost 4 bases, with 7 bases spanning the gap. The CDR3 coding sequence is TGTGCCAGCAGCTTAGGGACGGGCACTGAAGCTTTCTTT. It is translated as CASSLGTGTEAFF.

The V gene is TRBV19, the J gene TRBJ2-1; 15 nucleotides align to TRBD2. This CDR3 contains 20 residues. In germline, CDR1 is LNHDA, CDR2 SQIVND (reference sequence). V was pared by 0 bases and J by 0 bases, with 6 bases of the junction left unmatched. The chain's CDR3 is CASSIDGLAGGRTSYNEQFF. CDR3 in DNA: TGTGCCAGTAGTATAGATGGACTAGCGGGGGGGAGAACCTCCTACAATGAGCAGTTCTTC.

The table lists this clone with a few counts. The chain's CDR3 is CASSPHRGIRSPLHF. For the CDR3, the DNA is TGTGCCAGCTCACCACATAGGGGGATACGCTCACCCCTCCACTTT. V and J are TRBV18 and TRBJ1-6; maybe TRBD1 (6 bases). The CDR3 is 15 amino acids. V was pared by 1 base and J by 10 bases, with 14 bases between. Germline CDR1 KGHSH, CDR2 LQKENI.

V gene TRBV6-6 combines with J gene TRBJ2-7, with D hard to call. Germline values: CDR1 MNHNY, CDR2 SVGAGI (reference sequence). The CDR3 contains 14 residues. The V end lost 1 base, the J end lost 1 base, and 8 bases lay between the germline ends. For the CDR3, the DNA is TGTGCCAGCAGTTACTTCGAGGTTTCCTACGAGCAGTACTTC. It specifies CASSYFEVSYEQYF.

This chain links TRBV4-1 with TRBJ1-5; D remains ambiguous. V was shortened by 0 bases and J by 0 bases, with 9 bases between the two germline ends. This CDR3 comprises 16 residues. CDR1 is MGHRA and CDR2 is YSYEKL in the germline V gene. In nucleotides, the CDR3 is TGCGCCAGCAGCCAAGAGTTGCCGTATAGCAATCAGCCCCAGCATTTT. Its translation: CASSQELPYSNQPQHF.

The gene calls are TRBV19 and TRBJ2-2; D remains unclear. Germline CDR1 LNHDA, CDR2 SQIVND (reference sequence). The CDR3 consists of 14 residues. The germline V and J ends were trimmed by 6 bases and 0 bases, with 8 bases remaining between them. CDR3 bases: TGTGCCAGTAGGGCGGCATCGAACACCGGGGAGCTGTTTTTT. Translation: CASRAASNTGELFF.

V is TRBV7-9 and J is TRBJ1-4; the match to TRBD1 covers 7 bases. V lost 3 bases and J lost 6; bases outside the gene matches: 4. The germline gives CDR1 SEHNR, CDR2 FQNEAQ (reference sequence). This CDR3 is 14 amino acids long. The CDR3 loop is CASSFEGADEKLFF. The CDR3 coding sequence is TGTGCCAGCAGCTTTGAGGGGGCGGATGAAAAACTGTTTTTT. The full variable domain, rest sourced from reference TRBV7-9 and TRBJ1-4, is DTGVSQNPRHKITKRGQNVTFRCDPISEHNRLYWYRQTLGQGPEFLTYFQNEAQLEKSRLLSDRFSAERPKGSFSTLEIQRTEQGDSAMYLCASSFEGADEKLFFGSGTQLSVL.

This clone was counted a few times. The chain employs TRBV6-1 and TRBJ1-4, with D hard to call. CDR1 and CDR2 (germline): MNHNS, SASEGT. The CDR3 length is 14 residues. V was cut by 8 bases and J by 8 bases, with 18 bases left in between. CDR3 in DNA: TGTGCCAGCCGGAAGGAGTTCTTTTGGGAAAAACTGTTTTTT. Its protein is CASRKEFFWEKLFF.

The chain links TRBV28 to TRBJ1-1; a possible D gene is TRBD1 (6 bases). Trimming stripped 5 bases from V and 0 bases from J, with 13 bases between. The CDR3 covers 15 residues. Per the germline V gene, CDR1 is MDHEN and CDR2 is SYDVKM. CDR3 sequence: CASSPRGYMNTEAFF. In DNA, the CDR3 is TGTGCCAGCAGTCCTAGGGGGTACATGAACACTGAAGCTTTCTTT.

This clone was detected ten times or more. The chain uses TRBV7-9 and TRBJ1-2; 7 bases are shared with TRBD1. The CDR3 has 14 amino acids. Per germline, CDR1 SEHNR and CDR2 FQNEAQ (reference sequence). The V gene end was trimmed by 5 bases and the J gene end by 4 bases; junction bases not matched to a gene: 7. CDR3 sequence (DNA): TGTGCCAGCAGCCCTAGGGGGCTAGGCTATGGCTACACCTTC. Translation: CASSPRGLGYGYTF.

This chain uses TRBV10-1 with TRBJ2-5; 8 nucleotides agree with TRBD1. Per germline, CDR1 WNHNN and CDR2 SYGVQD (reference sequence). V gave up 0 bases and J gave up 5 bases; unmatched junction bases: 32. This CDR3 is 24 amino acids long. The CDR3 DNA reads TGCGCCAGCAGTGAGTCCGTCAGGGCAGGGGGCCCCCCGACCCCGGGGGCCGGCGGGGAGACCCAGTACTTC. Translated, it gives CASSESVRAGGPPTPGAGGETQYF.

This clone was detected many times. The rearrangement joins TRBV5-1 to TRBJ2-6; 10 nucleotides agree with TRBD1. V shed 3 bases and J 3 bases; nucleotides not matched to a gene: 15. The CDR3 loop spans 20 amino acids. Germline values: CDR1 SGHRS, CDR2 YFSETQ. The CDR3 sequence: CASSSPGQGPGAFGANVLTF. CDR3 coding DNA: TGCGCCAGCAGCTCCCCGGGACAGGGGCCCGGGGCCTTTGGGGCCAACGTCCTGACTTTC.

On this clone itself: This same CDR3 is encoded by further DNA sequences in the sample. The chain uses TRBV5-5 and TRBJ2-7; D not resolved. CDR1 is SGHKS and CDR2 is YYEKEE in the germline V gene (reference sequence). The V gene lost 0 bases and the J gene lost 3 bases, with 1 base spanning the gap. This CDR3 region has 11 residues. This CDR3 is CASSLGYEQYF. DNA for the CDR3: TGTGCCAGCAGCTTGGGCTACGAGCAGTACTTC. Looking up the rest from reference TRBV5-5 and TRBJ2-7 gives the full variable domain: DAGVTQSPTHLIKTRGQQVTLRCSPISGHKSVSWYQQVLGQGPQFIFQYYEKEERGRGNFPDRFSARQFPNYSSELNVNALLLGDSALYLCASSLGYEQYFGPGTRLTVT.

The V gene is TRBV7-9, the J gene TRBJ1-5; the match to TRBD1 covers 9 bases. Germline CDR1 is SEHNR and CDR2 is FQNEAQ (reference sequence). This CDR3 comprises 15 residues. V lost 1 base to trimming and J lost 5 bases; unmatched junction nucleotides: 3. CDR3 in DNA: TGTGCCAGCAGCTTAGGGGGACAGGGTTATCAGCCCCAGCATTTT. This codes for CASSLGGQGYQPQHF. Full variable domain (missing parts from reference TRBV7-9 and TRBJ1-5): DTGVSQNPRHKITKRGQNVTFRCDPISEHNRLYWYRQTLGQGPEFLTYFQNEAQLEKSRLLSDRFSAERPKGSFSTLEIQRTEQGDSAMYLCASSLGGQGYQPQHFGDGTRLSIL.

The chain has TRBV27 and TRBJ1-3; D perhaps matches TRBD1 (5 bases). The germline gives CDR1 MNHEY, CDR2 SMNVEV (reference sequence). The CDR3 loop spans 15 amino acids. Trimming shortened V by 4 bases and J by 0 bases, and 10 bases separated the two germline ends. DNA for the CDR3: TGTGCCAGCAGTTCTATGGGGGACTCTGGAAACACCATATATTTT. Protein sequence: CASSSMGDSGNTIYF.